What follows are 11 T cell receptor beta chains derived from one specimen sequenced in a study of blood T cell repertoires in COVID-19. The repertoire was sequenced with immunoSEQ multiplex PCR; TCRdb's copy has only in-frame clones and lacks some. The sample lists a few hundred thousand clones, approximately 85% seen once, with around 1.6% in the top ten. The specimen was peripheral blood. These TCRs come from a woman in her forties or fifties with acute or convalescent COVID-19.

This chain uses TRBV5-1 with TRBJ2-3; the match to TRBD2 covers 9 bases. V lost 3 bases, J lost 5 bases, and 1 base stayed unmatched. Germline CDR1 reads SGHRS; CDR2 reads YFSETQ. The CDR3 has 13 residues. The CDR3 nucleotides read TGCGCCAGCAGCTCACTAGCGGGAGATACGCAGTATTTT. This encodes CASSSLAGDTQYF.

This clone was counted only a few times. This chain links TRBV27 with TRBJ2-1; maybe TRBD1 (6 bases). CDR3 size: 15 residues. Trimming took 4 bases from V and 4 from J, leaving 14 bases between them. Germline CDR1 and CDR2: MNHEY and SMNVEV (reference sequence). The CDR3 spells CASSSRPTGYNEQFF. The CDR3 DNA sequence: TGTGCCAGCAGTTCCCGCCCTACAGGGTACAATGAGCAGTTCTTC.

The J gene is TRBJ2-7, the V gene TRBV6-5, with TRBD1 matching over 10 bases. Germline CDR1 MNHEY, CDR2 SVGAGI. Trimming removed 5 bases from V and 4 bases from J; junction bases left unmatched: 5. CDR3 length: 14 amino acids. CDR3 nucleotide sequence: TGTGCCAGCAGTACCGGGACAGGGGTTTACGAGCAGTACTTC. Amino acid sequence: CASSTGTGVYEQYF.

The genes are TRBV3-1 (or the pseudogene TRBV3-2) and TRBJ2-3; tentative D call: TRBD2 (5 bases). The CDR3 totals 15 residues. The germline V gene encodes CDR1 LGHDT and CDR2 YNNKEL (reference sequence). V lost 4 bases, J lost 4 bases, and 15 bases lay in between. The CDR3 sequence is CASSPLGSGADTQYF. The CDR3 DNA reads TGTGCCAGCAGCCCACTAGGGAGTGGCGCAGATACGCAGTATTTT.

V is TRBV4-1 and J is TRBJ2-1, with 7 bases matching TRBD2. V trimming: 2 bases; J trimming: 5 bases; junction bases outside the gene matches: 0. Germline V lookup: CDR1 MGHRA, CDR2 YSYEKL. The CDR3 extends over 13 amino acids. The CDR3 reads CASSQREDNEQFF. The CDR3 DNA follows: TGCGCCAGCAGCCAACGGGAGGACAATGAGCAGTTCTTC.

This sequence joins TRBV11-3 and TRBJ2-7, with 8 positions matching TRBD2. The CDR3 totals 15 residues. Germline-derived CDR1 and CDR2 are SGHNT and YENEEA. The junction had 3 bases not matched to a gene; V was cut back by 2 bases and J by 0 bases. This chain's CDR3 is CASSLSGTSSYEQYF. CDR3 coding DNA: TGTGCCAGCAGCTTATCAGGGACTAGCTCCTACGAGCAGTACTTC.

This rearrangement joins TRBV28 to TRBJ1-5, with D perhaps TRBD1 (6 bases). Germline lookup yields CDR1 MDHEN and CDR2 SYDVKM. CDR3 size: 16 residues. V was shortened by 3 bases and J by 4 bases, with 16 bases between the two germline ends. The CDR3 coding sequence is TGTGCCAGCAGTTTCCAACCAGGGGTTTGGAATCAGCCCCAGCATTTT. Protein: CASSFQPGVWNQPQHF.

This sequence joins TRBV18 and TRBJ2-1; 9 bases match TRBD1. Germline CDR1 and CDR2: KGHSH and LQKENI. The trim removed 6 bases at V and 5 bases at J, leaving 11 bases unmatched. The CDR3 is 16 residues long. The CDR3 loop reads CASSRRRDRAHNEQFF. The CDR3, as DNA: TGTGCCAGCTCCCGCAGGAGGGACAGGGCCCACAATGAGCAGTTCTTC.

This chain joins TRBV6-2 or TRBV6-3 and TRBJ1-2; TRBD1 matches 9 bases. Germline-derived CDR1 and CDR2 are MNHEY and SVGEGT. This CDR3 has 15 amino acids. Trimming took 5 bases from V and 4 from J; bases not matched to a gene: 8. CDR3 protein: CASSNDRGETYGYTF. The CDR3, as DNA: TGTGCCAGCAGTAACGACAGGGGGGAGACCTATGGCTACACCTTC.

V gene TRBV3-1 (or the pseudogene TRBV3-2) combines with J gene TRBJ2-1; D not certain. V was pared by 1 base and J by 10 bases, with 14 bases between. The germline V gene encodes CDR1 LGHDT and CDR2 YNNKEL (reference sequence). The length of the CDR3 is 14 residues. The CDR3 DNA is TGTGCCAGCAGCCAAGGAAGCCTTTTCCGAGAGCAGTTCTTC. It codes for CASSQGSLFREQFF.

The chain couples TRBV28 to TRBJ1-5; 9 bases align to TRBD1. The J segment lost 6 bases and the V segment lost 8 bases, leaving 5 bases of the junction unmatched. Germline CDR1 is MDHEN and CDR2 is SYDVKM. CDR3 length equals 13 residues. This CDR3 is CASGTGLSQPQHF. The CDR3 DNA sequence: TGTGCCAGCGGGACAGGGCTCTCTCAGCCCCAGCATTTT. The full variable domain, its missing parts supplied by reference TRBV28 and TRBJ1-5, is DVKVTQSSRYLVKRTGEKVFLECVQDMDHENMFWYRQDPGLGLRLIYFSYDVKMKEKGDIPEGYSVSREKKERFSLILESASTNQTSMYLCASGTGLSQPQHFGDGTRLSIL.